The TCR beta chain described here comes from a study of cytomegalovirus exposure and HLA in healthy donors. Amplification used 60 Vbeta primers and 13 Jbeta primers. The table came from immunoSEQ multiplex PCR; TCRdb's copy has only in-frame clones and leaves some out. The repertoire consists of fewer than 200,000 clones, with 75% to 90% occurring once and the leading ten covering about 2.5%. Study-wide results and limits: A later analysis appeared to link common viral pathogens to several of the most significant clusters. After further analysis at a later stage, around 17,000 TCR beta sequences were associated with HLA alleles at 0.05 false discovery rate. About 87% or about 30% of the time was how often most TCR beta V segments were productive, according to an earlier analysis.

Notes on this clone: Its antigen is unknown.

Per germline, CDR1 WSHSY and CDR2 SAAADI. CDR3 length equals 14 residues. V shed 6 bases and J 4 bases; nucleotides not matched to a gene: 3. The chain combines TRBV10-2 with TRBJ1-3; 10 nucleotides match TRBD1. Sample: PBMCs. The clonotype was recovered from a male donor in good health and CMV-seronegative. CDR3 region: CASSQTGGGNTIYF. The CDR3 nucleotides are TGCGCCAGCAGCCAGACAGGGGGCGGAAACACCATATATTTT.